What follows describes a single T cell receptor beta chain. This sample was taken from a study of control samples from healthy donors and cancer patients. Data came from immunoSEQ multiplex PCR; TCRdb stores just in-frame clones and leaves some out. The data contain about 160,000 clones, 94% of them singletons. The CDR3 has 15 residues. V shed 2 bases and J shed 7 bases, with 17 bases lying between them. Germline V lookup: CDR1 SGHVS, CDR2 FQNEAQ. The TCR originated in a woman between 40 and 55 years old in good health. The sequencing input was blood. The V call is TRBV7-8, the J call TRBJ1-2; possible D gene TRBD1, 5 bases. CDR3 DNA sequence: TGTGCCAGCAGCTTACGACAGCTTTCATCGGGTGGCTACACCTTC. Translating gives CASSLRQLSSGGYTF. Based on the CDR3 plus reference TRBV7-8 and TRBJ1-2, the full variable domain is GAGVSQSPRYKVAKRGQDVALRCDPISGHVSLFWYQQALGQGPEFLTYFQNEAQLDKSGLPSDRFFAERPEGSVSTLKIQRTQQEDSAVYLCASSLRQLSSGGYTFGSGTRLTVV.